This passage covers 23 T cell receptor beta chains from one sample sequenced in a study of OX40 agonist ivuxolimab in advanced cancers. Measured with immunoSEQ multiplex PCR; TCRdb has only the in-frame clones, and not every one. This table holds 30,000 to 45,000 clones, 79% found once. The sample was CD4+ or CD8+ T cells sorted from blood, taken in a trial of the OX40 agonist ivuxolimab. Receptor source: an adult with an advanced solid tumor such as melanoma, head and neck, liver or kidney cancer.

The V and J genes are TRBV27 and TRBJ1-4; D not resolved. The CDR3 sequence is 17 residues long. V was trimmed by 6 bases and J by 1 base, leaving 18 bases between them. Germline assignment: CDR1 MNHEY and CDR2 SMNVEV (reference sequence). The CDR3 nucleotides are TGTGCCAGCAGGAAATCCGGGTTAGAGGAAACTAATGAAAAACTGTTTTTT. The encoded protein is CASRKSGLEETNEKLFF.

The V and J genes are TRBV6-1 and TRBJ1-2; D remains ambiguous. From germline, CDR1 is MNHNS and CDR2 SASEGT. The CDR3 totals 14 residues. Deletions cut 7 bases from V and 13 bases from J, with 25 bases between. CDR3 nucleotides: TGTGCCAGCAATGTCGTCCCGGGCCCCGGAGGTCCCACCTTC. Protein product: CASNVVPGPGGPTF.

The V call is TRBV19, the J call TRBJ1-6; D not certain. The CDR3 runs to 14 residues. Trimming took off 4 bases at V and 5 bases at J, with 9 bases between the two ends. In germline, CDR1 is LNHDA, CDR2 SQIVND (reference sequence). The CDR3 DNA sequence: TGTGCCAGTAGTAAGGTAGACCATAATTCACCCCTCCACTTT. Amino acids: CASSKVDHNSPLHF.

The chain joins TRBV5-1 to TRBJ2-3; TRBD2 matches at 7 bases. The germline gives CDR1 SGHRS, CDR2 YFSETQ. Trimming took 7 bases from V and 0 from J; bases not matched to a gene: 5. There are 14 residues in the CDR3. CDR3 nucleotide sequence: TGCGCCAGCGGGGGGGATGGGAGCACAGATACGCAGTATTTT. This sequence encodes CASGGDGSTDTQYF. Full variable domain (outside the CDR3, taken from reference TRBV5-1 and TRBJ2-3): KAGVTQTPRYLIKTRGQQVTLSCSPISGHRSVSWYQQTPGQGLQFLFEYFSETQRNKGNFPGRFSGRQFSNSRSEMNVSTLELGDSALYLCASGGDGSTDTQYFGPGTRLTVL.

This clone has only one observation. The chain joins TRBV7-6 to TRBJ1-6, with TRBD1 identical over 10 bases. CDR3 length equals 14 residues. V was clipped by 4 bases and J by 16 bases; unmatched bases: 10. The germline gives CDR1 SGHVS, CDR2 FNYEAQ. Here the CDR3 reads CASSSGTGDLVLHF. CDR3 DNA: TGTGCCAGCAGCTCAGGGACAGGGGATTTAGTTCTCCACTTT.

The CDR3 DNA sequence: TGTGCCAGCAGCCCACAACTAGTAAACGATGAGCAGTTCTTC. Amino acids: CASSPQLVNDEQFF. This rearrangement joins TRBV6-5 to TRBJ2-1, with a possible D match to TRBD2 (5 bases). Trimming shortened V by 6 bases and J by 8 bases, and 17 bases separated the two germline ends. CDR3 length equals 14 residues. Germline V gene data show CDR1 as MNHEY and CDR2 as SVGAGI.

V and J are TRBV14 and TRBJ2-2; TRBD1 is a possible D gene (6 bases). This CDR3 contains 15 residues. Germline CDR1 reads SGHDN; CDR2 reads FVKESK. V lost 3 bases to trimming and J lost 5 bases, with 13 bases between them. CDR3 in DNA: TGTGCCAGCAGCCAGATCACAGGGATAACCGGGGAGCTGTTTTTT. Translation gives CASSQITGITGELFF.

This chain uses TRBV6-1 with TRBJ2-2, with TRBD1 matching over 8 bases. Germline V CDR1 and CDR2: MNHNS, SASEGT. J was trimmed by 1 base and V by 11 bases; bases with no gene match: 6. This CDR3 region has 14 residues. The CDR3 DNA reads as TGTGCCGGAGGACAGGGTTGGAACACCGGGGAGCTGTTTTTT. This encodes CAGGQGWNTGELFF.

The chain employs TRBV2 and TRBJ2-7; D remains ambiguous. This CDR3 has 12 amino acids. The V and J ends lost 6 bases and 4 bases respectively, with 10 bases between them. In germline, CDR1 is SNHLY, CDR2 FYNNEI. In DNA form, the CDR3 reads TGTGCCAGCAGAACCGACACTTACGAGCAGTACTTC. Translating gives CASRTDTYEQYF.

This chain connects TRBV14 to TRBJ1-2, with D tentatively TRBD1 (6 bases). The length of the CDR3 is 15 residues. Germline V gives CDR1 SGHDN, CDR2 FVKESK. With 1 base removed from V and 3 bases from J, the gap between germline ends came to 12 bases. For the CDR3, the DNA is TGTGCCAGCAGCCAAGCAACAGGGACGGACTATGGCTACACCTTC. Residues: CASSQATGTDYGYTF.

The chain is built from TRBV10-1 and TRBJ2-3; 11 bases agree with TRBD2. CDR3 length equals 15 residues. Per germline, CDR1 WNHNN and CDR2 SYGVQD (reference sequence). The V gene end was trimmed by 5 bases and the J gene end by 3 bases; junction bases not matched to a gene: 4. This chain's CDR3 is CASSSGLAETDTQYF. CDR3 bases: TGCGCCAGCAGTTCGGGACTAGCGGAGACAGATACGCAGTATTTT.

The J gene is TRBJ2-7, the V gene TRBV27, with a weak D call TRBD1 (6 bases). V was shortened by 6 bases and J by 2 bases, with 17 bases between the two germline ends. In germline, CDR1 is MNHEY, CDR2 SMNVEV (reference sequence). This CDR3 has 15 residues. Here the CDR3 reads CASRVTRTVTYEQYF. The CDR3 DNA is TGTGCCAGCAGGGTGACCCGGACAGTCACCTACGAGCAGTACTTC.

The rearrangement joins TRBV4-1 to TRBJ2-3; 9 nucleotides line up with TRBD2. This CDR3 contains 16 residues. The germline CDR1 and CDR2 sequences are MGHRA and YSYEKL. Unmatched junction bases numbered 7, after V lost 0 bases and J lost 6 bases. The CDR3 sequence: CASSQDRTSGWDTQYF. The CDR3, as DNA: TGCGCCAGCAGCCAAGATAGAACTAGCGGGTGGGATACGCAGTATTTT.

The chain uses TRBV19 and TRBJ2-1, with 7 bases aligning to TRBD2. V lost 7 bases to trimming and J lost 2 bases; unmatched junction nucleotides: 5. The CDR3 totals 14 residues. Germline V gene data show CDR1 as LNHDA and CDR2 as SQIVND (reference sequence). CDR3 residues: CASTASGPYNEQFF. Here the CDR3 DNA reads TGTGCCAGTACAGCTAGCGGCCCCTACAATGAGCAGTTCTTC.

CDR3 protein: CASRQSFRNEQFF. Written as DNA, the CDR3 is TGTGCCAGCCGCCAGAGCTTTCGGAATGAGCAGTTCTTC. This chain uses TRBV5-5 with TRBJ2-1; D unresolved. The CDR3 is 13 residues long. V was shortened by 7 bases and J by 7 bases, with 15 bases between the two germline ends. Germline assignment: CDR1 SGHKS and CDR2 YYEKEE (reference sequence).

The chain carries TRBV19 and TRBJ1-6; D is perhaps TRBD1 (5 bases). The CDR3 has 15 amino acids. In germline, CDR1 is LNHDA, CDR2 SQIVND (reference sequence). V lost 2 bases and J 3 bases, leaving 8 bases between the germline ends. CDR3 sequence: CASSIIGGYNSPLHF. In nucleotides, the CDR3 is TGTGCCAGTAGTATAATTGGGGGCTATAATTCACCCCTCCACTTT. The variable domain in full, with the rest retrieved from reference TRBV19 and TRBJ1-6, is DGGITQSPKYLFRKEGQNVTLSCEQNLNHDAMYWYRQDPGQGLRLIYYSQIVNDFQKGDIAEGYSVSREKKESFPLTVTSAQKNPTAFYLCASSIIGGYNSPLHFGNGTRLTVT.

This chain links TRBV28 with TRBJ1-1; no definite D call. The CDR3 is 12 amino acids. The germline V gene encodes CDR1 MDHEN and CDR2 SYDVKM. Trimming left V 0 bases short and J 11 bases short, with 10 bases between. The CDR3 sequence: CASSLWADTAFF. CDR3 DNA sequence: TGTGCCAGCAGTTTATGGGCGGATACTGCTTTCTTT.

This chain joins TRBV11-2 and TRBJ1-3; D not certain. Germline CDR1 reads SGHAT; CDR2 reads FQNNGV. This CDR3 region has 13 residues. The V and J ends lost 4 bases and 3 bases respectively, with 7 bases between them. The CDR3 loop reads CASSSDVGNTIYF. The CDR3 DNA sequence: TGTGCCAGCAGCTCGGACGTTGGAAACACCATATATTTT.

The rearrangement links TRBV28 to TRBJ1-1; D might be TRBD1 (6 bases). V was clipped by 7 bases and J by 5 bases, with 17 bases between them. CDR1 and CDR2 (germline): MDHEN, SYDVKM. The CDR3 runs to 14 residues. CDR3 DNA: TGTGCCAGCACTTATACAGGGCTAGGGACTGAAGCTTTCTTT. Its translation is CASTYTGLGTEAFF.

The chain links TRBV29-1 to TRBJ1-1; D is unclear. This CDR3 comprises 11 residues. Germline CDR1 and CDR2: SQVTM and ANQGSEA. Trimming took 3 bases from V and 1 from J, leaving 3 bases between them. The CDR3 here is CSVEPNTEAFF. The CDR3, as DNA: TGCAGCGTTGAGCCGAACACTGAAGCTTTCTTT.

This chain joins TRBV27 and TRBJ2-5; 11 nucleotides line up with TRBD2. CDR1 and CDR2 from the germline V gene are MNHEY and SMNVEV (reference sequence). The CDR3 extends over 16 amino acids. With V trimmed by 6 bases and J by 5 bases, 11 bases remained unmatched. The CDR3 loop is CASRHLSGGDRETQYF. CDR3 nucleotide sequence: TGTGCCAGCAGACATCTTAGCGGGGGGGATCGGGAGACCCAGTACTTC.

The chain combines TRBV11-3 with TRBJ2-1; D is ambiguous. Germline CDR1 reads SGHNT; CDR2 reads YENEEA. This CDR3 contains 13 residues. V was shortened by 5 bases and J by 4 bases, with 9 bases between the two germline ends. This CDR3 is CASSADGYNEQFF. CDR3 in DNA: TGTGCCAGCAGCGCGGACGGATACAATGAGCAGTTCTTC.

V and J are TRBV7-9 and TRBJ1-6; TRBD1 matches at 9 bases. Per germline, CDR1 SEHNR and CDR2 FQNEAQ (reference sequence). The junction had 2 bases not matched to a gene; V was cut back by 6 bases and J by 5 bases. The CDR3 extends over 14 amino acids. The CDR3 is CASRRQGDNSPLHF. CDR3 coding DNA: TGTGCCAGCAGGCGACAGGGGGATAATTCACCCCTCCACTTT.